Listed below are T cell receptor beta chains from one sample, sequenced in a study of cytomegalovirus exposure and HLA in healthy donors. TCRdb keeps only in-frame clones here, not all; method: immunoSEQ multiplex PCR. The sample has 55,000 to 75,000 clones; 75% are singletons. Sequencing was performed on PBMCs. Source of these receptors: a woman aged 25 to 39 in good health and CMV-seropositive. CDR3s include the opening cysteine and the closing phenylalanine or tryptophan. The order of the fields is CDR3 DNA, CDR3 protein, V gene, clone size, J gene, D gene. The D gene is left open where the match is weak. Some rows have no size entry. The others give once, few or many, or a class for an expanded clone.

CDR3nt: TGTGCCAGCAGTCCCACCGGGACTACCTACGAGCAGTACTTC; CDR3aa: CASSPTGTTYEQYF; v_gene: TRBV28; abundance: .; j_gene: TRBJ2-7; d_gene: TRBD2
CDR3nt: TGTGCCAGCAGCCAAGAGGTTACAGCCAACACTGAAGCTTTCTTT; CDR3aa: CASSQEVTANTEAFF; v_gene: TRBV14; abundance: .; j_gene: TRBJ1-1; d_gene: .
CDR3nt: TGTGCCAGCAGCTTAGGAGGCACAGATACGCAGTATTTT; CDR3aa: CASSLGGTDTQYF; v_gene: TRBV7-3; abundance: once; j_gene: TRBJ2-3; d_gene: .
CDR3nt: TGTGCCAGCAGTTTAGGGACTTTACCGAACAATGAGCAGTTCTTC; CDR3aa: CASSLGTLPNNEQFF; v_gene: TRBV27; abundance: .; j_gene: TRBJ2-1; d_gene: .
CDR3nt: TGTGCCATCAGTGAGTCTCCATCTGGAAACACCATATATTTT; CDR3aa: CAISESPSGNTIYF; v_gene: TRBV10-3; abundance: .; j_gene: TRBJ1-3; d_gene: .
CDR3nt: TGTGCCAGCAGCACCCGACAGGGAGTAACAGATACGCAGTATTTT; CDR3aa: CASSTRQGVTDTQYF; v_gene: TRBV7-9; abundance: .; j_gene: TRBJ2-3; d_gene: TRBD1
CDR3nt: TGTGCCAGCGCGAGACAGGGATTGCGCGAGCAGTACTTC; CDR3aa: CASARQGLREQYF; v_gene: TRBV28; abundance: .; j_gene: TRBJ2-7; d_gene: TRBD1
CDR3nt: TGTGCCACCAGCCTCAAGACAGGTGGAAACACCATATATTTT; CDR3aa: CATSLKTGGNTIYF; v_gene: TRBV15; abundance: few; j_gene: TRBJ1-3; d_gene: .
CDR3nt: TGTGCCAGCGGGGACAGTCGTAATGAAAAACTGTTTTTT; CDR3aa: CASGDSRNEKLFF; v_gene: TRBV2; abundance: many; j_gene: TRBJ1-4; d_gene: TRBD1
CDR3nt: TGTGCCAGCAGTTACGGGGCAGGGGCGCTTTATGGCTACACCTTC; CDR3aa: CASSYGAGALYGYTF; v_gene: TRBV6-5; abundance: .; j_gene: TRBJ1-2; d_gene: .
CDR3nt: TGCAGCGTCCTTAGCGGGAGAGGTACAGATACGCAGTATTTT; CDR3aa: CSVLSGRGTDTQYF; v_gene: TRBV29-1; abundance: .; j_gene: TRBJ2-3; d_gene: TRBD2